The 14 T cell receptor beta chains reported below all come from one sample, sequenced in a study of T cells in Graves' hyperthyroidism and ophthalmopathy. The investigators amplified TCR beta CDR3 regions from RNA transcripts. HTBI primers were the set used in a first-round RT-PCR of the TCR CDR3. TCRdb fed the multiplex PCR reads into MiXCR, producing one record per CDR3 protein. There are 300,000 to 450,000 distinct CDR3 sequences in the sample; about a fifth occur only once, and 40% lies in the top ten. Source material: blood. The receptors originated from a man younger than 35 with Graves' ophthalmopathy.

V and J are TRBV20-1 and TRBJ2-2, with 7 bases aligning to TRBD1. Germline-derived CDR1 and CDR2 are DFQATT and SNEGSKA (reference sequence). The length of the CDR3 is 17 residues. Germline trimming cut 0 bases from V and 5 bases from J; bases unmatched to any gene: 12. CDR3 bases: TGCAGTGCTAGAGATCCCCCCGACAGGGCGTCGACCGGGGAGCTGTTTTTT. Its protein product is CSARDPPDRASTGELFF.

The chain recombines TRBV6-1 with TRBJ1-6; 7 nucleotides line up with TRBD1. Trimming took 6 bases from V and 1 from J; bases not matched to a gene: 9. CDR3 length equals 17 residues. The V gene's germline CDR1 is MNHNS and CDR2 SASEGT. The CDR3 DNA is TGTGCCAGCAGAGACAGACAGGGTTGGTCCTATAATTCACCCCTCCACTTT. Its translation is CASRDRQGWSYNSPLHF.

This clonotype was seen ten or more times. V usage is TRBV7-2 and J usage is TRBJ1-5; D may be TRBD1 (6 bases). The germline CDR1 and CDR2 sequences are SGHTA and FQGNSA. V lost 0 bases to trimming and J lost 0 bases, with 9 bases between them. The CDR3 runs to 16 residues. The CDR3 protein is CASSLAGGPSNQPQHF. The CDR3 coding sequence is TGTGCCAGCAGCTTAGCCGGGGGGCCTAGCAATCAGCCCCAGCATTTT.

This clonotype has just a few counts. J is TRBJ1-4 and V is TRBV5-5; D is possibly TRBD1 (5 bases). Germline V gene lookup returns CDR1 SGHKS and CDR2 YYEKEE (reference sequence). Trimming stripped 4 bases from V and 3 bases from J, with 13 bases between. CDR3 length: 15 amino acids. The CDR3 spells CASSNYKGANEKLFF. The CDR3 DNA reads TGTGCCAGCAGCAACTACAAAGGGGCTAATGAAAAACTGTTTTTT.

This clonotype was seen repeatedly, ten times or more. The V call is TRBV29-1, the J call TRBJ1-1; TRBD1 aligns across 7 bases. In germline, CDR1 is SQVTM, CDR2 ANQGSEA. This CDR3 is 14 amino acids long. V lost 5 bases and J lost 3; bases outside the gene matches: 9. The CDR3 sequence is CSVREGAADTEAFF. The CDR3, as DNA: TGCAGCGTTCGGGAGGGGGCTGCGGACACTGAAGCTTTCTTT.

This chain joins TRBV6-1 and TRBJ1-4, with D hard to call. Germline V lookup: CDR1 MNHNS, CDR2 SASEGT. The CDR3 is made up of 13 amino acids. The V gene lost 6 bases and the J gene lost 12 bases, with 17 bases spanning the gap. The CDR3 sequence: CASRPTADVQLFF. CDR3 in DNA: TGTGCCAGCAGGCCAACCGCCGACGTGCAACTGTTTTTT.

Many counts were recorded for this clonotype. The CDR3 DNA follows: TGTGCCAGCAGTTTAACAGGGTGGGTCACTGAAGCTTTCTTT. It encodes CASSLTGWVTEAFF. The chain links TRBV28 to TRBJ1-1, with TRBD1 as a possible D gene (6 bases). This CDR3 is built from 14 residues. Germline CDR1 reads MDHEN; CDR2 reads SYDVKM. Trimming cost V 2 bases and J 4 bases, with 11 bases left between them.

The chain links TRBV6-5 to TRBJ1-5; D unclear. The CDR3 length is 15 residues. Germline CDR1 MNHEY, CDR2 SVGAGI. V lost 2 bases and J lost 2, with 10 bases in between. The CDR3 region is CASSYDGVGNQPQHF. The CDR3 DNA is TGTGCCAGCAGTTACGATGGGGTGGGCAATCAGCCCCAGCATTTT.

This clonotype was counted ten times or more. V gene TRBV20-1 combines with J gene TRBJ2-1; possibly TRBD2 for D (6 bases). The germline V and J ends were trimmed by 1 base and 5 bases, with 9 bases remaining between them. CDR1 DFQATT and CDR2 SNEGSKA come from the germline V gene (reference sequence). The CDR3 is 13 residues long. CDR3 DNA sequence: TGCAGTGCTAGAGGGTCGGGGGACAATGAGCAGTTCTTC. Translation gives CSARGSGDNEQFF.

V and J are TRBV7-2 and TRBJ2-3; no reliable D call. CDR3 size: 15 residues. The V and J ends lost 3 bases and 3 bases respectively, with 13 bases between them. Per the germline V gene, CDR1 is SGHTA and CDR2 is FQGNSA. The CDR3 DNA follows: TGTGCCAGCAGCTTCGACCCCCGTGGAACAGATACGCAGTATTTT. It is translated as CASSFDPRGTDTQYF.

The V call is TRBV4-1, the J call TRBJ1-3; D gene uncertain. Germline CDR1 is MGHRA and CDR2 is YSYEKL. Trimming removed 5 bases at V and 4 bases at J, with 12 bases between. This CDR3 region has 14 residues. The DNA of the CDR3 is TGCGCCAGCAGCTGGAGTGGGTCAGGAAACACCATATATTTT. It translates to CASSWSGSGNTIYF.

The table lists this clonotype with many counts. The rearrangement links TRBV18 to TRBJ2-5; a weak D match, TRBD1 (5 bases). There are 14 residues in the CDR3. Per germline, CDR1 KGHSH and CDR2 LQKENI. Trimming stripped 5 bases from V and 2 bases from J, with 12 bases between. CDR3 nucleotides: TGTGCCAGCTCATTTGACAGCGAGCAAGAGACCCAGTACTTC. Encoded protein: CASSFDSEQETQYF.

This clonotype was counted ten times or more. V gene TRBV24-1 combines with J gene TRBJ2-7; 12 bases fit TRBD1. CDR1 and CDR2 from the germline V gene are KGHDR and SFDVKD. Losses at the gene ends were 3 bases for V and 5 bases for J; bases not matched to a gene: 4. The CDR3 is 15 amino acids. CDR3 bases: TGTGCCACCAGTGATCCGGGACAGGGGGCCCACGAGCAGTACTTC. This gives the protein CATSDPGQGAHEQYF.

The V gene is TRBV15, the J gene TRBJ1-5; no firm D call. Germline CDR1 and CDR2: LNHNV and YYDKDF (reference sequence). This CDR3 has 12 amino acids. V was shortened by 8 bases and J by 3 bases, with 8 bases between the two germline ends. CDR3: CATSGYNQPQHF. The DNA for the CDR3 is TGTGCCACCTCCGGCTACAATCAGCCCCAGCATTTT.